Sequencing of this T cell receptor (beta chain) was carried out in a study of post-analysis software for immune sequencing data. Unique molecular identifiers were carried by the TCR beta cDNA libraries. TCRdb re-called the PCR reads through MiXCR, storing one row per CDR3 protein. The sample holds roughly 150,000 distinct CDR3 sequences, roughly 40% seen once. V was pared by 0 bases and J by 0 bases, with 7 bases between. The CDR3 loop spans 15 amino acids. Germline V gene sequence: CDR1 SGDLS, CDR2 YYNGEE. The source was blood, collected after autologous hematopoietic stem cell transplantation. J is TRBJ1-5 and V is TRBV9; D is unclear. The source of this sequence is a girl under 18 with multiple sclerosis. The CDR3 DNA reads TGTGCCAGCAGCGTAGGGCTCCATAGCAATCAGCCCCAGCATTTT. Translating it yields CASSVGLHSNQPQHF. Supplemented by reference TRBV9 and TRBJ1-5, the full variable domain reads DSGVTQTPKHLITATGQRVTLRCSPRSGDLSVYWYQQSLDQGLQFLIQYYNGEERAKGNILERFSAQQFPDLHSELNLSSLELGDSALYFCASSVGLHSNQPQHFGDGTRLSIL.